This TCR beta chain was sequenced in a study of Graves' ophthalmopathy and Graves' hyperthyroidism. General observations from the study: Most expanded clonotypes from thyroid (those above 0.001 frequency) were also found in blood.

TCR beta CDR3 amplification used RNA transcripts. Investigators did first-round RT-PCR with HTBI primers, then second-round multiplex PCR. Each CDR3 protein is one row after TCRdb ran MiXCR on the multiplex PCR reads. The sample lists about half a million distinct CDR3 sequences; roughly 14% were seen once. Uncontrolled infections, pregnancy, lactation or other autoimmune diseases led to patient exclusion. Fresh peripheral blood, around 10 ml, was the PBMC source. This clonotype was seen a few times. Its antigen is unidentified. This CDR3 spans 12 amino acids. V lost 2 bases and J lost 3, with 7 bases in between. CDR1 is SQVTM, CDR2 ANQGSEA, per germline.

V and J are TRBV29-1 and TRBJ1-1; D gene uncertain. The source of this sequence is a woman aged 25-40 years with Graves' ophthalmopathy. The sample comprised blood. CDR3 region: CSVEFGDTEAFF. In DNA form, the CDR3 reads TGCAGCGTTGAATTCGGTGACACTGAAGCTTTCTTT.